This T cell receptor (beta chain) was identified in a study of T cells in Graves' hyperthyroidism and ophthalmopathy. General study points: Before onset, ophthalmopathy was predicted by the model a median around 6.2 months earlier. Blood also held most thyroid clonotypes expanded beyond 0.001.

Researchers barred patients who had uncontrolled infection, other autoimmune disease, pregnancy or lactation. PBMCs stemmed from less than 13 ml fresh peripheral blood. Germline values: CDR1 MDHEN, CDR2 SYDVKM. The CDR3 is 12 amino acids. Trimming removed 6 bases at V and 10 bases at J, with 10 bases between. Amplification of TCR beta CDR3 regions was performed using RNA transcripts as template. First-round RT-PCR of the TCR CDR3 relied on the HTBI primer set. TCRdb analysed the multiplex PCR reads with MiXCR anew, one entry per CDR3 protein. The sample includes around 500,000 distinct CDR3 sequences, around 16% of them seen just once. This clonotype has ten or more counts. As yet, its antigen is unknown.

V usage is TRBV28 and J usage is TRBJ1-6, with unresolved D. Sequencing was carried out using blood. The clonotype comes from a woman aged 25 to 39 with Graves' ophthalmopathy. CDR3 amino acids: CASSTVKSPLHF. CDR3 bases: TGTGCCAGCAGCACAGTGAAATCACCCCTCCACTTT.